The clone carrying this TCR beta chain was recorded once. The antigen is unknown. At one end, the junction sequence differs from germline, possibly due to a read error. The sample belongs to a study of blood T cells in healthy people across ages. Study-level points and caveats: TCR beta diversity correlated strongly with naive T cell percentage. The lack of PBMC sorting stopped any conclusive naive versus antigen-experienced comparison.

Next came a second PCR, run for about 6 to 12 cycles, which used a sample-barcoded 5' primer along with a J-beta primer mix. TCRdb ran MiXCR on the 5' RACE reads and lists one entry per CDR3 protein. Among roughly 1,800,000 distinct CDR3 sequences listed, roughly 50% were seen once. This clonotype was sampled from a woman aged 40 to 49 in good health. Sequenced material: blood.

CDR3 sequence reads: CASSLGFARSPLYEQYF. The CDR3 bases are TGTGCCAGTAGCTTAGGTTTTGCCCGTTCGCCACTCTACGAGCAGTACTTC. The chain links TRBV11-2 to TRBJ2-7; D is undetermined. This CDR3 has 17 residues. CDR1 is SGHAT and CDR2 is FQNNGV in the germline V gene. The complete variable domain, with remaining parts taken from reference TRBV11-2 and TRBJ2-7, reads EAGVAQSPRYKIIEKRQSVAFWCNPISGHATLYWYQQILGQGPKLLIQFQNNGVVDDSQLPKDRFSAERLKGVDSTLKIQPAKLEDSAVYLCASSLGFARSPLYEQYFGPGTRLTVT.